This T cell receptor beta chain was sequenced for a study of T cell repertoires in cytomegalovirus infection. The wider study: Shared public TCR beta signatures pointed to both CMV infection and a matching HLA type.

Of note for this clonotype: What it recognizes is unknown.

This CDR3 is built from 16 residues. The V segment lost 3 bases and the J segment 7 bases; nucleotides outside the gene matches: 9. TCRdb processed the reads anew with MiXCR; each CDR3 protein has one entry. The table lists 900,000 to 950,000 distinct CDR3 sequences, less than 35% of them singletons. Study-level points and caveats: The ex vivo response showed dominance by HLA-C-restricted CMV-specific TCR beta clonotypes.

This sample comprised cultured CD8+ T cells from PBMCs, obtained from culture after CMV antigen stimulation. The clonotype was recovered from a human donor in good health (CMV status not recorded). Some clones in this sample may be carry-over from other donors' samples. The chain joins TRBV12-3 or TRBV12-4 to TRBJ2-1; 10 bases map to TRBD2. The CDR3 sequence: CASSLGLASSINEQFF. DNA for the CDR3: TGTGCCAGCAGTTTGGGACTAGCGTCCTCTATTAATGAGCAGTTCTTC.